This T cell receptor beta chain was documented in a study of blood T cells in healthy people across ages. Overall study: Template switching captured about one barcoded beta molecule per two T cells.

A second PCR, run for roughly 7 to 11 cycles, used a sample-barcoded 5' primer plus a J-beta primer mix. TCRdb analysed the 5' RACE reads with MiXCR anew, one entry per CDR3 protein. The repertoire includes around 1.1 million distinct CDR3 sequences, roughly two fifths of them detected once, and around 12% sits in the top ten. The authors isolated at least 6.5 million PBMCs per sample. This CDR3 has 14 amino acids. The germline gives CDR1 SQVTM, CDR2 ANQGSEA. V shed 4 bases and J shed 6 bases, with 15 bases lying between them. The clonotype comes from a man aged 18 to 30 in good health. The chain is built from TRBV29-1 and TRBJ1-4; D uncertain. Sequencing was performed on blood. For the CDR3, the DNA is TGCAGCGTTGCGGACGCGAGGAGGCATGAAAAACTGTTTTTT. This gives the protein CSVADARRHEKLFF.